The T cell receptor (beta chain) described here comes from a study of CD8 T cells in Susac syndrome. CDR3 length: 15 amino acids. The V end lost 7 bases, the J end lost 2 bases, and 15 bases lay between the germline ends. Random hexamers served to reverse transcribe roughly 0.45 to 1 ug RNA. TCRdb passed the immunoSEQ multiplex PCR reads through MiXCR, listing each CDR3 protein once. Here the sample spans roughly 180,000 distinct CDR3 sequences, approximately 93% being singletons. This clonotype came up once. Sequencing of TCR beta was undertaken in CD8+ and CD4+ T cells derived from blood. Material for sequencing was CD4+ T cells from PBMCs. J is TRBJ1-3 and V is TRBV12-3 or TRBV12-4; no definite D call. This TCR was recovered from a human donor with multiple sclerosis. CDR3 nucleotides: TGTGCCAGCACCTCTCCCGGAGGTCCTGGAAACACCATATATTTT. As protein: CASTSPGGPGNTIYF.